These 13 T cell receptor beta chains were sequenced from one sample in a study of identical twins (dated by TCRdb to the mid-2010s). The receptor library was made with 5' RACE. This sample was sequenced with an Illumina HiSeq 2000. Using fastp at Q25 and MiXCR, TCRdb reprocessed the public reads and kept productive beta chains. Under each unique CDR3 protein, matching rows form one entry showing the most common genes and DNA. The sample table contains 400,000 to 550,000 distinct CDR3 sequences; only one count was recorded for 14% of them. The biggest ten clones account for approximately 0.98% of the sample. A further study also used this sample, focusing on yellow fever vaccine responses in identical twins.

What was sequenced was CD4+ T cells sorted from blood. Receptors were obtained from a woman aged 18-29 years in good health.

This rearrangement joins TRBV20-1 to TRBJ2-4; D possibly corresponds to TRBD2 (6 bases). The germline CDR1 and CDR2 sequences are DFQATT and SNEGSKA (reference sequence). Trimming shortened V by 2 bases and J by 0 bases, and 17 bases separated the two germline ends. The CDR3 is 17 amino acids. The CDR3 DNA reads as TGCAGTGCTAGAACTTTAGCGGCCTCATTAGCCAAAAACATTCAGTACTTC. Translated: CSARTLAASLAKNIQYF.

V is TRBV4-1 and J is TRBJ2-3; no definite D call. CDR1 and CDR2 (germline): MGHRA, YSYEKL. V was cut by 4 bases and J by 2 bases, with 10 bases left in between. This CDR3 is 14 amino acids long. The CDR3 nucleotides are TGCGCCAGCAGCCCGTCGGTGGCCACAGATACGCAGTATTTT. Its translation: CASSPSVATDTQYF.

This clonotype was counted many times. The gene calls are TRBV11-2 and TRBJ1-1; D is perhaps TRBD1 (5 bases). CDR1 SGHAT and CDR2 FQNNGV come from the germline V gene. The ends were cut back, 0 bases at V and 0 bases at J, with 5 bases in the middle. This CDR3 is built from 14 residues. The CDR3 spells CASSLDRVNTEAFF. The CDR3 DNA reads TGTGCCAGCAGCTTAGACAGGGTGAACACTGAAGCTTTCTTT.

This clonotype appeared many times. The chain joins TRBV6-1 to TRBJ2-2; possible D gene TRBD1, 6 bases. Germline V gene sequence: CDR1 MNHNS, CDR2 SASEGT. The V gene lost 5 bases and the J gene lost 4 bases, with 17 bases spanning the gap. The CDR3 extends over 16 amino acids. Here the CDR3 DNA reads TGTGCCAGCAGTCCTCCAAGGACAGCCCGCACCGGGGAGCTGTTTTTT. Its translation: CASSPPRTARTGELFF.

In this sample, this clonotype turned up a few times. V and J are TRBV5-6 and TRBJ2-7; D remains unclear. Between the trimmed V and J ends, which lost 0 bases and 0 bases, there was a span of 7 bases. CDR1 is SGHDT, CDR2 YYEEEE, per germline. The CDR3 consists of 14 residues. DNA of the CDR3: TGTGCCAGCAGCTTGGTCTGGTCCTCCTACGAGCAGTACTTC. This gives the protein CASSLVWSSYEQYF.

The CDR3 DNA sequence: TGTGCCAGCACAATAGGGGGTAACACCTACAATGAGCAGTTCTTC. As protein: CASTIGGNTYNEQFF. The J gene is TRBJ2-1, the V gene TRBV28, with a weak D call TRBD1 (6 bases). In germline, CDR1 is MDHEN, CDR2 SYDVKM. The ends were cut back, 7 bases at V and 2 bases at J, with 15 bases in the middle. The CDR3 spans 15 residues.

This clonotype was picked up many times. V gene TRBV29-1 combines with J gene TRBJ2-5; D tentatively fits TRBD1 or TRBD2 (6 bases each). Germline CDR1 SQVTM, CDR2 ANQGSEA. Trimming removed 4 bases from V and 5 bases from J, with 14 bases in between. The CDR3 is made up of 13 amino acids. The CDR3 nucleotides are TGCAGCGTTGTACAGGGAGGAATGGAGACCCAGTACTTC. Translating gives CSVVQGGMETQYF.

In its sample, this clonotype was seen a few times. This chain connects TRBV28 to TRBJ2-5, with D perhaps TRBD1 or TRBD2 (6 bases each). Trimming removed 3 bases at V and 3 bases at J, with 11 bases between. The CDR3 contains 14 residues. Germline V gene sequence: CDR1 MDHEN, CDR2 SYDVKM. The CDR3 sequence: CASSFGGREETQYF. CDR3 coding DNA: TGTGCCAGCAGTTTCGGGGGCAGGGAAGAGACCCAGTACTTC. Based on the CDR3 plus reference TRBV28 and TRBJ2-5, the full variable domain is DVKVTQSSRYLVKRTGEKVFLECVQDMDHENMFWYRQDPGLGLRLIYFSYDVKMKEKGDIPEGYSVSREKKERFSLILESASTNQTSMYLCASSFGGREETQYFGPGTRLLVL.

This clonotype has a count of ten or more. The chain is built from TRBV5-1 and TRBJ2-1; 10 bases are a match to TRBD2. The CDR3 consists of 15 residues. The J segment lost 3 bases and the V segment lost 5 bases, leaving 5 bases of the junction unmatched. The germline gives CDR1 SGHRS, CDR2 YFSETQ. The CDR3 DNA reads TGCGCCAGCAGTGGAGCGGGGGGGCGCTACAATGAGCAGTTCTTC. It yields the protein CASSGAGGRYNEQFF.

CDR3 bases: TGTGCCAGCAGCCGAACTAGCGGGAGAGCAGATACGCAGTATTTT. It codes for CASSRTSGRADTQYF. The gene calls are TRBV7-2 and TRBJ2-3; 11 bases agree with TRBD2. CDR3 size: 15 residues. Germline V gives CDR1 SGHTA, CDR2 FQGNSA. The trim removed 5 bases at V and 4 bases at J, leaving 5 bases unmatched. The full variable domain, completed using reference TRBV7-2 and TRBJ2-3, is GAGVSQSPSNKVTEKGKDVELRCDPISGHTALYWYRQSLGQGLEFLIYFQGNSAPDKSGLPSDRFSAERTGGSVSTLTIQRTQQEDSAVYLCASSRTSGRADTQYFGPGTRLTVL.

The rearrangement joins TRBV7-3 to TRBJ2-4; 8 bases align to TRBD2. In germline, CDR1 is SGHTA, CDR2 FQGTGA. J was trimmed by 1 base and V by 4 bases; bases with no gene match: 6. The CDR3 is 16 residues long. The CDR3 sequence: CASSSSGGGAKNIQYF. The CDR3 region has the DNA TGTGCCAGCAGCTCAAGTGGCGGGGGGGCCAAAAACATTCAGTACTTC.

This clonotype has just a few counts. This chain connects TRBV6-1 to TRBJ2-3; the D gene is possibly TRBD2 (6 bases). Per the germline V gene, CDR1 is MNHNS and CDR2 is SASEGT. Trimming took off 6 bases at V and 6 bases at J, with 19 bases between the two ends. The CDR3 covers 15 residues. CDR3 in DNA: TGTGCCAGCAGGCGACTAGTCATGTCCGTGGATACGCAGTATTTT. It yields the protein CASRRLVMSVDTQYF.

There are a few counts of this clonotype. The CDR3 is CSGVQGSYNEQFF. For the CDR3, the DNA is TGCAGTGGCGTCCAGGGGTCCTACAATGAGCAGTTCTTC. This sequence joins TRBV20-1 and TRBJ2-1; D possibly corresponds to TRBD1 (6 bases). Trimming took 7 bases from V and 1 from J, leaving 11 bases between them. Germline V CDR1 and CDR2: DFQATT, SNEGSKA (reference sequence). The length of the CDR3 is 13 residues.